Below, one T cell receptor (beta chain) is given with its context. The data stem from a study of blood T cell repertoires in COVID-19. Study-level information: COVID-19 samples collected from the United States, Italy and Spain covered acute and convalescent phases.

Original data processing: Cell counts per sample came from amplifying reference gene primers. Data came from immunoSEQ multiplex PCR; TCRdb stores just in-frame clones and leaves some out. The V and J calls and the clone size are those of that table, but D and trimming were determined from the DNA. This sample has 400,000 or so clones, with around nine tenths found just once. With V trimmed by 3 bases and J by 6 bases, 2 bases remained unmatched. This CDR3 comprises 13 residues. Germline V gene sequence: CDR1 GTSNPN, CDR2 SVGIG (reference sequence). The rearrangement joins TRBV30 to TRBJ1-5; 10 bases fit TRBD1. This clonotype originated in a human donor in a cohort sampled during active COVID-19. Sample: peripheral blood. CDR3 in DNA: TGTGCCTGGAGCGGACAGGGGGGTCAGCCCCAGCATTTT. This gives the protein CAWSGQGGQPQHF.